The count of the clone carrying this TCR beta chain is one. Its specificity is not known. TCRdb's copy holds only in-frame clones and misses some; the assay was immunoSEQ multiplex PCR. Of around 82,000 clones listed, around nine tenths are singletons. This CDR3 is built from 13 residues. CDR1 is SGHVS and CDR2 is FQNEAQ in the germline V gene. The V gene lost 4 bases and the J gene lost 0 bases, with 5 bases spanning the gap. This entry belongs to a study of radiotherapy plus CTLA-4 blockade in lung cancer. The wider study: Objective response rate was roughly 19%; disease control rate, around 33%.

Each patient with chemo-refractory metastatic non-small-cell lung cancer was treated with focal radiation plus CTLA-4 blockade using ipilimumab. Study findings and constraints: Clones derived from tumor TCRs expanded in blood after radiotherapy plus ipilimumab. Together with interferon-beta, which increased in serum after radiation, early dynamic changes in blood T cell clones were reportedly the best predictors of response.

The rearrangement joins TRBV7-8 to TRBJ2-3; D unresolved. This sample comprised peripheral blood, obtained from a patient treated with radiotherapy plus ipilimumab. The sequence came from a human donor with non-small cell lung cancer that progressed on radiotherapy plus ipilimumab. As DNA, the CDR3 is TGTGCCAGCAGCTCCGGGAGCACAGATACGCAGTATTTT. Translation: CASSSGSTDTQYF.